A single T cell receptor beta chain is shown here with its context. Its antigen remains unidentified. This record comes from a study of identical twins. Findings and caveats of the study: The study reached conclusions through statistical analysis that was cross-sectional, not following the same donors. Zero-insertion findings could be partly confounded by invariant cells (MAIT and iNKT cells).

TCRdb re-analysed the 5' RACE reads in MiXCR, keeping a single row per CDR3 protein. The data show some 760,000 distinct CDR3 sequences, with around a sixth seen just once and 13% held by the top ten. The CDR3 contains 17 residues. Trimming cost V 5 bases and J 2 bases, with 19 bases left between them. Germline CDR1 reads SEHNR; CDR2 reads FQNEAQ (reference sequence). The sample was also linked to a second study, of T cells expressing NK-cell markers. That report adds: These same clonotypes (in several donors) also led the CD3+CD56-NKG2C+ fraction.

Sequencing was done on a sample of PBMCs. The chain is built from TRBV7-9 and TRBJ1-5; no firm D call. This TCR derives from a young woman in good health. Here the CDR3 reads CASSPSGTPRGNQPQHF. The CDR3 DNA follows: TGTGCCAGCAGCCCCTCGGGCACCCCACGGGGCAATCAGCCCCAGCATTTT. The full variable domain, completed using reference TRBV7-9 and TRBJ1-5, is DTGVSQNPRHKITKRGQNVTFRCDPISEHNRLYWYRQTLGQGPEFLTYFQNEAQLEKSRLLSDRFSAERPKGSFSTLEIQRTEQGDSAMYLCASSPSGTPRGNQPQHFGDGTRLSIL.